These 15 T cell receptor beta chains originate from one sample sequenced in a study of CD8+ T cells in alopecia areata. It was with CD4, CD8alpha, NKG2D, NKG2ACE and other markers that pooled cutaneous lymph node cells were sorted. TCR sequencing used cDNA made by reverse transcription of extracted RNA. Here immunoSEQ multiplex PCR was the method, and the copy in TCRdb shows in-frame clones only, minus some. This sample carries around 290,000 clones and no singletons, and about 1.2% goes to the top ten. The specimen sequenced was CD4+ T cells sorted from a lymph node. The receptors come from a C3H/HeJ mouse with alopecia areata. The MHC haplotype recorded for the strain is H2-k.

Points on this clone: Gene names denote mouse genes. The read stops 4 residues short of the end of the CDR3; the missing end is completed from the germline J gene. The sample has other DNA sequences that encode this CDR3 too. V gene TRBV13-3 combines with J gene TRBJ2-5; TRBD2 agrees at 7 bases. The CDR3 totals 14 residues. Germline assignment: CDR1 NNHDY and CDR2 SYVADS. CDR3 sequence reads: CASSDLGGEDTQYF. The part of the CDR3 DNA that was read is TGTGCCAGCAGTGATTTGGGGGGTGAAGAC.

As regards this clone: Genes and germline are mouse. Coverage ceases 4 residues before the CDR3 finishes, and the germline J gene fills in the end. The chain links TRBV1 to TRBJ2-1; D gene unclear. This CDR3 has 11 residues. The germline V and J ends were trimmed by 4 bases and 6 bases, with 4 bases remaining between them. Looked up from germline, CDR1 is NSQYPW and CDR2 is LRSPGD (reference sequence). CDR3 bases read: TGCACCTGCAGTGACACTGCT. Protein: CTCSDTA. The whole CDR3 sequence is CTCSDTAEQFF.

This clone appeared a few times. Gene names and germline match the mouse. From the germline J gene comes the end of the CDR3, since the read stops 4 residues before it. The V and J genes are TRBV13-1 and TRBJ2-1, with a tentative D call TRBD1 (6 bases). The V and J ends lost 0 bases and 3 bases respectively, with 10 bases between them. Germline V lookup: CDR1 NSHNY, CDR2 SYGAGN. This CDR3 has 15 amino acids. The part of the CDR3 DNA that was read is TGTGCCAGCAGTGATGCAGGGACACCCTATGCT. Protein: CASSDAGTPYA. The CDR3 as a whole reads CASSDAGTPYAEQFF.

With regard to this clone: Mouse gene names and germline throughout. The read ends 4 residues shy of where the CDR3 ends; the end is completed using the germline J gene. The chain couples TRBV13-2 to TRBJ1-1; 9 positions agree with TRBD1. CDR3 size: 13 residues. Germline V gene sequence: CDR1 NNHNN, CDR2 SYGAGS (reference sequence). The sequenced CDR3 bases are TGTGCCAGCGGTGAGTTGACAGGGGGA. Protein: CASGELTGG. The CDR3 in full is CASGELTGGEVFF.

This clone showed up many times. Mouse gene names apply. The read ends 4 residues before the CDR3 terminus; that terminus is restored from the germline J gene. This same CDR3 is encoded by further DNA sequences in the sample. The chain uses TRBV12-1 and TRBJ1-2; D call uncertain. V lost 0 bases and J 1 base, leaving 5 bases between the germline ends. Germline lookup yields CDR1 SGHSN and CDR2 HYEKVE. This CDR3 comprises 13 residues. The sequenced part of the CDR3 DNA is TGTGCCAGCTCTCTCGGTGGAAACTCC. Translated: CASSLGGNS. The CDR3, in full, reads CASSLGGNSDYTF.

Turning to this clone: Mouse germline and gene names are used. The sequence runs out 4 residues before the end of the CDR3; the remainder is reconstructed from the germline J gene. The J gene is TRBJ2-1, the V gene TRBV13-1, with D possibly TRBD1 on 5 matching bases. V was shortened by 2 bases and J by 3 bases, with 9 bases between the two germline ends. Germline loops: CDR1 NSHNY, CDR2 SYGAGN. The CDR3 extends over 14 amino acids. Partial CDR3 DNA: TGTGCCAGCAGTGACCAGGGCCTCTATGCT. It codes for CASSDQGLYA. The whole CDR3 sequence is CASSDQGLYAEQFF.

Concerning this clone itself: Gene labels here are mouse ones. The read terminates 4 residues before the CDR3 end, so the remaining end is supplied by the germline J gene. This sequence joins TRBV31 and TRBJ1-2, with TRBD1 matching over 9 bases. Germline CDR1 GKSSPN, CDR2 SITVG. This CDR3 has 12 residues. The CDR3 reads CAWRGTGPDYTF. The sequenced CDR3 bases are TGTGCCTGGAGGGGGACAGGGCCC.

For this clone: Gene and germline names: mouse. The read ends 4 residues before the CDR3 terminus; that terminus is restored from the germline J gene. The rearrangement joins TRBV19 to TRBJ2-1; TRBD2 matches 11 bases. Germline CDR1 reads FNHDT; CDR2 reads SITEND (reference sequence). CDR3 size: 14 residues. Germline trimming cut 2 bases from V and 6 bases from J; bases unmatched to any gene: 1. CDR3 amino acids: CASSMGTGGAEQFF. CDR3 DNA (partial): TGTGCCAGCAGTATGGGGACTGGGGGTGCT.

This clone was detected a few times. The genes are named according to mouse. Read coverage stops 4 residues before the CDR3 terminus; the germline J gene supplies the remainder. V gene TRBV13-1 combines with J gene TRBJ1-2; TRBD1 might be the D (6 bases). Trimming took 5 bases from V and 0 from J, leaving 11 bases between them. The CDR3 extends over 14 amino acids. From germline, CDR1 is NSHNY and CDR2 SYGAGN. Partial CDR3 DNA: TGTGCCAGCAGACCGGGACAAGCAAACTCC. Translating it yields CASRPGQANS. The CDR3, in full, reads CASRPGQANSDYTF.

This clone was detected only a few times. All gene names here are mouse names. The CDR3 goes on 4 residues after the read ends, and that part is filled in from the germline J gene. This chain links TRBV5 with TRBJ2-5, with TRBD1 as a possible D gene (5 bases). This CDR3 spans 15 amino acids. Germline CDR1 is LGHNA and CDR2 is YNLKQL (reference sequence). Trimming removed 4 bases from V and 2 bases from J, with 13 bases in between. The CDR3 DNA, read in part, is TGTGCCAGCAGCCCAACTCAGGGAATCCAAGAC. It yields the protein CASSPTQGIQD. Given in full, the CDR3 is CASSPTQGIQDTQYF.

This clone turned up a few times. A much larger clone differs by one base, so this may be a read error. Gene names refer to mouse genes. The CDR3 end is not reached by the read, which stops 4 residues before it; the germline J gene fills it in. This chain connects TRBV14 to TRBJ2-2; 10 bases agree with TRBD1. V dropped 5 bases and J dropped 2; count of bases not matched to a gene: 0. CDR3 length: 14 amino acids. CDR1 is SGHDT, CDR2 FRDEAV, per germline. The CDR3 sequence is CASRGQGNTGQLYF. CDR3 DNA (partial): TGTGCCAGCAGGGGACAGGGGAACACCGGG.

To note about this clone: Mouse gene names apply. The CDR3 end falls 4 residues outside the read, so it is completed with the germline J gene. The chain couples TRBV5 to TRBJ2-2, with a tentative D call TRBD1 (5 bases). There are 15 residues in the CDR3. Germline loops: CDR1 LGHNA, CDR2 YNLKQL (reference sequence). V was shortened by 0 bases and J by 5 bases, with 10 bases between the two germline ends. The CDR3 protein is CASSQEKAGTGQLYF. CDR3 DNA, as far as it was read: TGTGCCAGCAGCCAAGAAAAGGCAGGGACCGGG.

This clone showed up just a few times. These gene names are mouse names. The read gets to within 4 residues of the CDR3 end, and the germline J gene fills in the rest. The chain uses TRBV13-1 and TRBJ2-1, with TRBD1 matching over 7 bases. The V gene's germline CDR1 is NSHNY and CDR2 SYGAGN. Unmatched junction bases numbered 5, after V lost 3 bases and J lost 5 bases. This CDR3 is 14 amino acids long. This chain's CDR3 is CASSGRQGDAEQFF. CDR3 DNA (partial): TGTGCCAGCAGTGGCAGACAGGGTGATGCT.

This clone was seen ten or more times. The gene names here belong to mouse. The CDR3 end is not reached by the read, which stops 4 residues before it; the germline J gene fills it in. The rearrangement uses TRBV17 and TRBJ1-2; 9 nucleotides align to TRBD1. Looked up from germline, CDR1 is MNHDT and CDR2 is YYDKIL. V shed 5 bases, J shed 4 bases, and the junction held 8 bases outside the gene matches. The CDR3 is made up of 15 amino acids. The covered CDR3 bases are TGTGCTAGCAGTCCCGGACAGGGGCGAGGCTCC. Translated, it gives CASSPGQGRGS. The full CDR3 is CASSPGQGRGSDYTF.

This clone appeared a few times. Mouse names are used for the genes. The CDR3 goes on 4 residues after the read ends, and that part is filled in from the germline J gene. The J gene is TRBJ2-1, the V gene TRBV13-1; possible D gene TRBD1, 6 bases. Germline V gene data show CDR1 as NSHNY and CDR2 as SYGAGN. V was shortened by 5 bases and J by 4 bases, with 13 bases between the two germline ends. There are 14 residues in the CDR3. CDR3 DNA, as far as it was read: TGTGCCAGCAGCCCCACCGGACAGTATGCT. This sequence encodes CASSPTGQYA. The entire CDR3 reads CASSPTGQYAEQFF.